This TCR beta chain emerged from a study of beta chain features in type 1 diabetes. Study outcomes and limitations: Junctions at VDJ sites from type 1 diabetes patients had fewer insertions and more deletions. An over-representation of cells with high TCR expression could result from cDNA sequencing. For Type 1 diabetes patients, all four CD4+ subsets carried TCRB CDR3s that were moderately but significantly shorter. In comparison with healthy donors, patients had naive, central memory and Treg TCRB repertoires that appeared more similar.

This clone has just a few counts. Its antigen is currently unknown. cDNA synthesis used the whole RNA isolate, giving expressed TCRB sequences. Here immunoSEQ multiplex PCR was the method, and the copy in TCRdb shows in-frame clones only, minus some. This table holds a few hundred thousand clones, around 12% found once. CDR1 SGHNT and CDR2 YYREEE come from the germline V gene (reference sequence). The CDR3 sequence is 15 residues long. The trim removed 1 base at V and 0 bases at J, leaving 2 bases unmatched. J is TRBJ2-3 and V is TRBV5-4, with 7 bases identical to TRBD2. This receptor was identified in a woman under 30 with type 1 diabetes. Specimen: naive CD4+ T cells from blood. CDR3 coding DNA: TGTGCCAGCAGCTTGAGCGGGGCTAGCACAGATACGCAGTATTTT. Translating it yields CASSLSGASTDTQYF.